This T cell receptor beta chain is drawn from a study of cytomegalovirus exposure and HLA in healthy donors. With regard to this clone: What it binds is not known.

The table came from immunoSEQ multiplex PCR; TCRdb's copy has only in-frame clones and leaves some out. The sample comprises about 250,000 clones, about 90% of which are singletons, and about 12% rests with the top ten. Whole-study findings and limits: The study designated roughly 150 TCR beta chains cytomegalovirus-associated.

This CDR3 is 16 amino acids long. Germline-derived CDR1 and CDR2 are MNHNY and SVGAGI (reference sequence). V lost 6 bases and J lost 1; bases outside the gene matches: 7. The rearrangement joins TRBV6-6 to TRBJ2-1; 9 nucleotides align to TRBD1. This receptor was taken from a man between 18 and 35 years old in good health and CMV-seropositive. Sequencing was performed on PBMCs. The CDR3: CASSLTGGGSYNEQFF. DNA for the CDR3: TGTGCCAGCAGCCTAACAGGGGGCGGGTCCTACAATGAGCAGTTCTTC.